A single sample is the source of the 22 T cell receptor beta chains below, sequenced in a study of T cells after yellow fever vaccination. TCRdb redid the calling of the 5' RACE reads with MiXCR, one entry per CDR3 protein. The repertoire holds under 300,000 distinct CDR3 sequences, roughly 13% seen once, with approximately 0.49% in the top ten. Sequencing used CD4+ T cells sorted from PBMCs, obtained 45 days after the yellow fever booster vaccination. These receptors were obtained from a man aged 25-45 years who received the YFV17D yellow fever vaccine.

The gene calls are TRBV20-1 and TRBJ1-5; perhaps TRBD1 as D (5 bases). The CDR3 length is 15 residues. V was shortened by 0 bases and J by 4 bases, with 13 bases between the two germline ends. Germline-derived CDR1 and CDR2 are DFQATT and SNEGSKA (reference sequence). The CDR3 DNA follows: TGCAGTGCTAGAGATGGGGGAGCAGTTAATCAGCCCCAGCATTTT. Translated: CSARDGGAVNQPQHF.

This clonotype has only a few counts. CDR3 sequence (DNA): TGTGCCATCAGTGCTTCGGAGTTCGGCAATGAGCAGTTCTTC. Translation gives CAISASEFGNEQFF. This chain joins TRBV10-3 and TRBJ2-1; D gene ambiguous. Trimming pared 4 bases from V and 6 bases from J, leaving 13 bases between. Germline V gene data show CDR1 as ENHRY and CDR2 as SYGVKD. The CDR3 extends over 14 amino acids.

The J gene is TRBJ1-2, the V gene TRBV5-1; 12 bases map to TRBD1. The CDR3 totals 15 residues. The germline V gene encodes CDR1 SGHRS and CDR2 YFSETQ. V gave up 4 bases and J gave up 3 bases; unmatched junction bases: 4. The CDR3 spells CASSVGTGGDYGYTF. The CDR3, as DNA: TGCGCCAGCAGCGTCGGGACAGGGGGCGACTATGGCTACACCTTC. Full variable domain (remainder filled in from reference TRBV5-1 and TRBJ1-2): KAGVTQTPRYLIKTRGQQVTLSCSPISGHRSVSWYQQTPGQGLQFLFEYFSETQRNKGNFPGRFSGRQFSNSRSEMNVSTLELGDSALYLCASSVGTGGDYGYTFGSGTRLTVV.

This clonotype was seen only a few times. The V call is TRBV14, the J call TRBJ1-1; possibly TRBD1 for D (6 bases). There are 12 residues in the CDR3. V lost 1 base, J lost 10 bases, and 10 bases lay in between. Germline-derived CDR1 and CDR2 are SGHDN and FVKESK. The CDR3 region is CASSQGGGLAFF. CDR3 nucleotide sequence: TGTGCCAGCAGCCAAGGAGGGGGATTAGCTTTCTTT.

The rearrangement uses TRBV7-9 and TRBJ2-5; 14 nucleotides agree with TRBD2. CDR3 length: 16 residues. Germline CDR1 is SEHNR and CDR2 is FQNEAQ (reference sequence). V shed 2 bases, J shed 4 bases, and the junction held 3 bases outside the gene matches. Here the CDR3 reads CASSLNGLAGGETQYF. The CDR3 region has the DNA TGTGCCAGCAGCTTAAACGGACTAGCGGGAGGAGAGACCCAGTACTTC.

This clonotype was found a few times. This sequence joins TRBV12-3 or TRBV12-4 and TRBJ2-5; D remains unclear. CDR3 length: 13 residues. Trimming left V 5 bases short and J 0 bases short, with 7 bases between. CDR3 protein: CASSRSDQETQYF. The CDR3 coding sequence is TGTGCCAGCAGTAGGTCAGACCAAGAGACCCAGTACTTC.

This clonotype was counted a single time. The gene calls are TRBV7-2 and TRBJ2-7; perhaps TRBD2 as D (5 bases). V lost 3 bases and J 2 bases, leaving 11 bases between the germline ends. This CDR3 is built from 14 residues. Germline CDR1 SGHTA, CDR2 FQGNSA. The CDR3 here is CASSLRVGPYEQYF. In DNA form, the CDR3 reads TGTGCCAGCAGCTTGAGGGTCGGACCCTACGAGCAGTACTTC.

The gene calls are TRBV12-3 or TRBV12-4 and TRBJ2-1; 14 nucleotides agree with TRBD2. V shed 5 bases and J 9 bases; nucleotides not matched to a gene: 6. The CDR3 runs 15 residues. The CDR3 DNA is TGTGCCAGCAGTCTGGGACTAGCGGGAGCAATTGAGCAGTTCTTC. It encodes CASSLGLAGAIEQFF.

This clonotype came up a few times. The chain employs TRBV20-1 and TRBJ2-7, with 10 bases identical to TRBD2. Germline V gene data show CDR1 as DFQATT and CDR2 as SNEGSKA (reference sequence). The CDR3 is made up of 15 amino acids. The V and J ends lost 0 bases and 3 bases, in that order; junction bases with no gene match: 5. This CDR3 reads CSAREASGSLYEQYF. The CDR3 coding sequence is TGCAGTGCTAGAGAGGCTAGCGGGAGTCTCTACGAGCAGTACTTC.

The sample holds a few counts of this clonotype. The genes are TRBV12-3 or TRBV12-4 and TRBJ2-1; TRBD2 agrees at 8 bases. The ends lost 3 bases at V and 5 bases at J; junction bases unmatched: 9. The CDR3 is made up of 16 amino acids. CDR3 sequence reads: CASSFGPAGVHNEQFF. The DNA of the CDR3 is TGTGCCAGCAGTTTCGGTCCAGCGGGAGTTCACAATGAGCAGTTCTTC.

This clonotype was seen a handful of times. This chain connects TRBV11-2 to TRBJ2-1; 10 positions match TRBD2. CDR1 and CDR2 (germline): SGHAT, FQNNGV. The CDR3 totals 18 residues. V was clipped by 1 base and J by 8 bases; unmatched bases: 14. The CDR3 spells CASSLVTSGFVSGDEQFF. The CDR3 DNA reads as TGTGCCAGCAGCTTAGTGACTAGCGGGTTTGTCTCGGGGGATGAGCAGTTCTTC.

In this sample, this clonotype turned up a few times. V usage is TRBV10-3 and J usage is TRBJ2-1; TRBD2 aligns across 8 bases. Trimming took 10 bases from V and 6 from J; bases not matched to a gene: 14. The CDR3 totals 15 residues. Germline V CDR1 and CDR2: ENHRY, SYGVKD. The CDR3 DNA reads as TGTGCCACCCAACCCCGGGAGGGATTTTTCAATGAGCAGTTCTTC. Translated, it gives CATQPREGFFNEQFF.

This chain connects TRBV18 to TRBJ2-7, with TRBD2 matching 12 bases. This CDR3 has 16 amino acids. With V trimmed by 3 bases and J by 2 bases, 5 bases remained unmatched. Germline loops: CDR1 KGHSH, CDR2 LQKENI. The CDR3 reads CASSPLAGGSTYEQYF. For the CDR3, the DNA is TGTGCCAGCTCACCGCTAGCGGGAGGGAGCACCTACGAGCAGTACTTC.

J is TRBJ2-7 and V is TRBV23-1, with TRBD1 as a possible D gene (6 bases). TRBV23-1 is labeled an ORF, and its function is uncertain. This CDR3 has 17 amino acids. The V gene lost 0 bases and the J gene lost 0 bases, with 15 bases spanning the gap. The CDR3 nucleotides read TGCGCCAGCAGTCAATCTCGGACCCGGGACACCTCCTACGAGCAGTACTTC. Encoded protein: CASSQSRTRDTSYEQYF.

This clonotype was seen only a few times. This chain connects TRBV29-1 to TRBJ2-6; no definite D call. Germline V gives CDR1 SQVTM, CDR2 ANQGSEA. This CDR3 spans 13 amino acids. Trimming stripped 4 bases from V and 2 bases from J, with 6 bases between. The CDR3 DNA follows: TGCAGCGTTGTAAACGCTGGGGCCAACGTCCTGACTTTC. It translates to CSVVNAGANVLTF.

CDR3 amino acids: CASSRDSNSPLHF. Here the CDR3 DNA reads TGTGCCAGCAGCAGGGACAGCAATTCACCCCTCCACTTT. The J gene is TRBJ1-6, the V gene TRBV5-4, with 7 positions matching TRBD1. The germline V gene encodes CDR1 SGHNT and CDR2 YYREEE (reference sequence). This CDR3 is built from 13 residues. V lost 4 bases and J lost 7; bases outside the gene matches: 2.

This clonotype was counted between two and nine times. CDR3 nucleotides: TGTGCCAGCAGCCCGAACGTCCGGACTGAAGCTTTCTTT. Its translation: CASSPNVRTEAFF. The J gene is TRBJ1-1, the V gene TRBV12-3 or TRBV12-4; D call uncertain. This CDR3 has 13 amino acids. Trimming removed 6 bases at V and 5 bases at J, with 13 bases between.

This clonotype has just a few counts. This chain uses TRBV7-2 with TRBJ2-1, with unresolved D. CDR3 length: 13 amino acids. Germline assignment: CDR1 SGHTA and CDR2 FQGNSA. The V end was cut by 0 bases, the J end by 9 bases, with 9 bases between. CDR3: CASSLALASEQFF. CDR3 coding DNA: TGTGCCAGCAGCTTAGCGCTCGCGTCTGAGCAGTTCTTC. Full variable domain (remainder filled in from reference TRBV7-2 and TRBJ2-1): GAGVSQSPSNKVTEKGKDVELRCDPISGHTALYWYRQSLGQGLEFLIYFQGNSAPDKSGLPSDRFSAERTGGSVSTLTIQRTQQEDSAVYLCASSLALASEQFFGPGTRLTVL.

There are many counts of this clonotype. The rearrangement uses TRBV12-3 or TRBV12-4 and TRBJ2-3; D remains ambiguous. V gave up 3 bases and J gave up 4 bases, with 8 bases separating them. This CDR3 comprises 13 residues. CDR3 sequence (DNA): TGTGCCAGCAGTTTTGAGGCGGCAGATACGCAGTATTTT. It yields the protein CASSFEAADTQYF.

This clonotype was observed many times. The CDR3 protein is CASSSQGGSYEQYF. The CDR3 region has the DNA TGTGCCAGCAGCTCCCAGGGCGGTTCCTACGAGCAGTACTTC. J is TRBJ2-7 and V is TRBV7-9, with D possibly being TRBD1 (5 bases). Germline assignment: CDR1 SEHNR and CDR2 FQNEAQ (reference sequence). There are 14 residues in the CDR3. V shed 4 bases and J shed 1 base, with 11 bases lying between them.

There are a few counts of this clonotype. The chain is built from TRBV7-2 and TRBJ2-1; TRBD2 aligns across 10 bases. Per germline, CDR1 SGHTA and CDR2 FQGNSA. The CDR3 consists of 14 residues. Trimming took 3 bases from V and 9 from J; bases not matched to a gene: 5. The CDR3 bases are TGTGCCAGCAGCTTCACTAGCGGGATTGGTGAGCAGTTCTTC. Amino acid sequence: CASSFTSGIGEQFF.

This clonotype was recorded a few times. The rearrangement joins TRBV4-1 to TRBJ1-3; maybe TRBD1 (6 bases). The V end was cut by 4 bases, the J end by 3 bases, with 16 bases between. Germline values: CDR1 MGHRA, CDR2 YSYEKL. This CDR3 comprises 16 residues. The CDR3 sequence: CASSRAAGAIGNTIYF. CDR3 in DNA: TGCGCCAGCAGCCGGGCGGCGGGGGCAATTGGAAACACCATATATTTT.